One and the same sample provided the 32 T cell receptor beta chains below, sequenced in a study of T cells in Graves' hyperthyroidism and ophthalmopathy. Amplification of TCR beta CDR3 regions was performed using RNA transcripts as template. The HTBI primer set was used in a first-round RT-PCR of the TCR CDR3. TCRdb independently ran MiXCR on the multiplex PCR reads; one entry per CDR3 protein. The sample contains fewer than 550,000 distinct CDR3 sequences, about a sixth of which appear only once. The specimen was blood. These receptors were collected from a young woman with Graves' hyperthyroidism.

This clonotype was detected many times. The chain recombines TRBV9 with TRBJ2-1; no clear D. CDR1 is SGDLS, CDR2 YYNGEE, per germline. With 0 bases removed from V and 4 bases from J, the gap between germline ends came to 14 bases. This CDR3 region has 16 residues. Here the CDR3 DNA reads TGTGCCAGCAGCGTAGAGCCGGGTCGTCGATACAATGAGCAGTTCTTC. Residues: CASSVEPGRRYNEQFF.

In regard to this clonotype: Sequence at one end of the junction differs from germline and may be a read error. The rearrangement uses TRBV15 and TRBJ1-3, with a possible D match to TRBD1 (5 bases). Germline CDR1 LNHNV, CDR2 YYDKDF (reference sequence). CDR3 length: 15 residues. CDR3 loop: CATSRDGAAGNTTYF. CDR3 sequence (DNA): TGTGCCACCAGCAGAGATGGGGCGGCTGGAAACACCACATATTTT.

This clonotype showed up many times. The J gene is TRBJ2-5, the V gene TRBV7-6; TRBD1 aligns across 8 bases. This CDR3 has 15 amino acids. With 5 bases clipped from V and 2 bases from J, the junction kept 7 bases outside the gene matches. Germline assignment: CDR1 SGHVS and CDR2 FNYEAQ. CDR3 region: CASSRPTGGQETQYF. Here the CDR3 DNA reads TGTGCCAGCAGCCGCCCTACAGGGGGACAAGAGACCCAGTACTTC.

This clonotype was recorded at least ten times. The gene calls are TRBV10-3 and TRBJ2-3, with 7 positions matching TRBD2. CDR1 and CDR2 from the germline V gene are ENHRY and SYGVKD. J lost 0 bases, V lost 6 bases, and 6 bases had no gene match. The CDR3 has 15 amino acids. The CDR3, as DNA: TGTGCCATCAGCGCGGGGGATGCTAGCACAGATACGCAGTATTTT. Amino acid sequence: CAISAGDASTDTQYF.

This clonotype showed up just a few times. This chain uses TRBV20-1 with TRBJ2-7; 8 nucleotides line up with TRBD1. Germline trimming cut 5 bases from V and 4 bases from J; bases unmatched to any gene: 13. The CDR3 length is 15 residues. The V gene's germline CDR1 is DFQATT and CDR2 SNEGSKA (reference sequence). The CDR3, as DNA: TGCAGTGCTGCCTCCCAGGGGGCCTTTAGGTACGAGCAGTACTTC. This gives the protein CSAASQGAFRYEQYF.

This chain joins TRBV19 and TRBJ2-7; tentatively, D is TRBD1 (5 bases). The V end lost 3 bases, the J end lost 2 bases, and 8 bases lay between the germline ends. CDR1 is LNHDA, CDR2 SQIVND, per germline (reference sequence). There are 13 residues in the CDR3. The CDR3, as DNA: TGTGCCAGTAGTATGACAGCCGCCTACGAGCAGTACTTC. It encodes CASSMTAAYEQYF.

This clonotype was seen ten or more times. The rearrangement uses TRBV7-3 and TRBJ2-7, with 7 positions matching TRBD2. With 4 bases clipped from V and 2 bases from J, the junction kept 11 bases outside the gene matches. Germline CDR1 is SGHTA and CDR2 is FQGTGA. There are 16 residues in the CDR3. CDR3 residues: CASSSDGGSRPYEQYF. CDR3 nucleotides: TGTGCCAGCAGCTCAGACGGGGGGTCCCGTCCCTACGAGCAGTACTTC.

CDR3 region: CASSEEEGAFNPEQFF. The CDR3 DNA sequence: TGCGCCAGCAGTGAGGAGGAGGGGGCATTCAACCCTGAGCAGTTCTTC. The chain is built from TRBV10-2 and TRBJ2-1; the D gene is possibly TRBD1 (7 bases). There are 16 residues in the CDR3. Germline CDR1 is WSHSY and CDR2 is SAAADI. V was shortened by 2 bases and J by 9 bases, with 20 bases between the two germline ends.

This clonotype was counted a single time. This chain links TRBV6-5 with TRBJ2-2; unclear D gene. Between the trimmed V and J ends, which lost 1 base and 5 bases, there was a span of 8 bases. This CDR3 has 14 residues. CDR1 MNHEY and CDR2 SVGAGI come from the germline V gene. CDR3 sequence reads: CASSYWPETGELFF. The CDR3 bases are TGTGCCAGCAGTTACTGGCCGGAGACCGGGGAGCTGTTTTTT.

Many counts were recorded for this clonotype. The rearrangement joins TRBV7-3 to TRBJ2-1; the match to TRBD2 covers 11 bases. This CDR3 region has 19 residues. Germline CDR1 reads SGHTA; CDR2 reads FQGTGA. Trimming removed 0 bases from V and 0 bases from J; junction bases left unmatched: 7. CDR3 sequence: CASSLTLGLADSSYNEQFF. Here the CDR3 DNA reads TGTGCCAGCAGCTTAACGTTGGGACTAGCGGACAGCTCCTACAATGAGCAGTTCTTC.

This clonotype appeared many times. The chain is built from TRBV7-6 and TRBJ2-1; 8 bases fit TRBD1. Germline CDR1 and CDR2: SGHVS and FNYEAQ. CDR3 length: 16 amino acids. The J segment lost 9 bases and the V segment lost 5 bases, leaving 15 bases of the junction unmatched. This CDR3 reads CASSPQTGVGLGEQFF. The CDR3 coding sequence is TGTGCCAGCAGCCCCCAGACAGGGGTCGGGTTAGGTGAGCAGTTCTTC. The variable domain in full, with the rest retrieved from reference TRBV7-6 and TRBJ2-1, is GAGVSQSPRYKVTKRGQDVALRCDPISGHVSLYWYRQALGQGPEFLTYFNYEAQQDKSGLPNDRFSAERPEGSISTLTIQRTEQRDSAMYRCASSPQTGVGLGEQFFGPGTRLTVL.

This clonotype was counted a few times. V and J are TRBV7-8 and TRBJ2-6; 7 bases map to TRBD1. There are 18 residues in the CDR3. After removal of 5 bases from V and 0 bases from J, the junction contained 10 bases not matched to a gene. Per germline, CDR1 SGHVS and CDR2 FQNEAQ. CDR3 amino acids: CASSPAGQAISGANVLTF. CDR3 nucleotides: TGTGCCAGCAGCCCCGCAGGACAGGCCATCTCTGGGGCCAACGTCCTGACTTTC.

The chain has TRBV6-2 or TRBV6-3 and TRBJ2-6, with unresolved D. The CDR3 totals 16 residues. The V end was cut by 4 bases, the J end by 2 bases, with 12 bases between. Germline V gene data show CDR1 as MNHEY and CDR2 as SVGEGT. The CDR3, as DNA: TGTGCCAGCAGTTCGGAAGGGAATCCTGGGGCCAACGTCCTGACTTTC. Protein: CASSSEGNPGANVLTF.

On this clonotype: Compared with germline, one end of the junction differs, possibly owing to a read error. The chain carries TRBV13 and TRBJ1-3; 8 bases are shared with TRBD1. CDR3 length: 14 residues. CDR1 and CDR2 (germline): PRHDT, FYEKMQ (reference sequence). CDR3 nucleotides: TGTGCCATCAGCTCTCAGGGGGCGCGAAACACCATATATTTT. Its translation is CAISSQGARNTIYF.

This clonotype has a handful of counts. A much larger clone differs from this one at a single base, so this may be a read error. The chain recombines TRBV12-3 or TRBV12-4 with TRBJ2-1; TRBD2 matches 10 bases. V shed 2 bases, J shed 2 bases, and the junction held 9 bases outside the gene matches. The CDR3 has 18 residues. The CDR3 DNA follows: TGTGCCAGCAGTTTAAGCGGGAGGGCAGGGGATACCTACAATGAGCAGTTCTTC. This gives the protein CASSLSGRAGDTYNEQFF.

The genes are TRBV6-1 and TRBJ1-1, with 7 nucleotides matching TRBD1. With V trimmed by 6 bases and J by 5 bases, 15 bases remained unmatched. CDR1 and CDR2 from the germline V gene are MNHNS and SASEGT. The CDR3 spans 16 residues. CDR3 region: CASSRTRGGQITEAFF. CDR3 nucleotide sequence: TGTGCCAGCAGCAGGACCAGGGGGGGGCAGATTACTGAAGCTTTCTTT.

There are many counts of this clonotype. V and J are TRBV28 and TRBJ2-5; 11 positions agree with TRBD1. From germline, CDR1 is MDHEN and CDR2 SYDVKM. Unmatched junction bases numbered 8, after V lost 5 bases and J lost 9 bases. The CDR3 has 14 amino acids. DNA of the CDR3: TGTGCCAGCAGTCAGGCGGCGGGACAGGGGGCCCAGTACTTC. Protein: CASSQAAGQGAQYF.

This clonotype was recorded at least ten times. V and J are TRBV12-3 or TRBV12-4 and TRBJ2-3; D perhaps matches TRBD2 (5 bases). Trimming cost V 5 bases and J 7 bases, with 13 bases left between them. This CDR3 comprises 13 residues. The CDR3 loop reads CASSADWENTQYF. The CDR3 coding sequence is TGTGCCAGCAGTGCGGACTGGGAGAATACGCAGTATTTT.

This clonotype was found many times. This chain uses TRBV7-9 with TRBJ1-5, with a tentative D call TRBD1 (5 bases). CDR3 size: 15 residues. V lost 1 base and J 6 bases, leaving 13 bases between the germline ends. Germline CDR1 is SEHNR and CDR2 is FQNEAQ (reference sequence). The CDR3 loop reads CASSLGPPGGQPQHF. In nucleotides, the CDR3 is TGTGCCAGCAGCTTAGGCCCCCCCGGGGGTCAGCCCCAGCATTTT.

A few counts support this clonotype. The chain recombines TRBV6-2 or TRBV6-3 with TRBJ2-3; a possible D gene is TRBD1 (6 bases). This CDR3 region has 15 residues. Germline loops: CDR1 MNHEY, CDR2 SVGEGT. The V and J ends lost 6 bases and 0 bases respectively, with 13 bases between them. Written as DNA, the CDR3 is TGTGCCAGCAGACCCGGGACACTTAGCACAGATACGCAGTATTTT. The encoded protein is CASRPGTLSTDTQYF.

The V and J genes are TRBV19 and TRBJ1-1, with 8 bases aligning to TRBD1. The germline gives CDR1 LNHDA, CDR2 SQIVND (reference sequence). V lost 5 bases to trimming and J lost 6 bases; unmatched junction nucleotides: 8. The CDR3 length is 14 residues. This chain's CDR3 is CASSVHRGIAEAFF. CDR3 DNA: TGTGCCAGTAGTGTACACAGGGGGATCGCTGAAGCTTTCTTT.

This clonotype has at least ten counts. The CDR3: CASSYLVGTSGSLETQYF. In nucleotides, the CDR3 is TGTGCCAGCAGTTACCTAGTTGGGACTAGCGGGAGTCTGGAAACCCAGTACTTC. The V call is TRBV28, the J call TRBJ2-5, with TRBD2 matching 14 bases. The V segment lost 4 bases and the J segment 8 bases; nucleotides outside the gene matches: 15. Germline V gene sequence: CDR1 MDHEN, CDR2 SYDVKM. The CDR3 totals 18 residues. Drawing the rest from reference TRBV28 and TRBJ2-5, the complete variable domain is DVKVTQSSRYLVKRTGEKVFLECVQDMDHENMFWYRQDPGLGLRLIYFSYDVKMKEKGDIPEGYSVSREKKERFSLILESASTNQTSMYLCASSYLVGTSGSLETQYFGPGTRLLVL.

In its sample, this clonotype was seen many times. The chain uses TRBV20-1 and TRBJ1-3; TRBD1 matches 7 bases. Trimming removed 3 bases from V and 5 bases from J; junction bases left unmatched: 7. The length of the CDR3 is 14 residues. CDR1 and CDR2 (germline): DFQATT, SNEGSKA (reference sequence). This CDR3 is CSARETGTRNTIYF. The CDR3 bases are TGCAGTGCTAGGGAGACAGGGACGAGAAACACCATATATTTT.

This clonotype was counted a few times. The J gene is TRBJ2-7, the V gene TRBV7-3; possible D gene TRBD2, 6 bases. This CDR3 spans 15 amino acids. Germline V gives CDR1 SGHTA, CDR2 FQGTGA. Deletions cut 3 bases from V and 4 bases from J, with 16 bases between. Here the CDR3 reads CASSFPGARRYEQYF. Here the CDR3 DNA reads TGTGCCAGCAGCTTTCCGGGAGCTCGGCGGTACGAGCAGTACTTC. The variable domain in full, with the rest retrieved from reference TRBV7-3 and TRBJ2-7, is GAGVSQTPSNKVTEKGKYVELRCDPISGHTALYWYRQSLGQGPEFLIYFQGTGAADDSGLPNDRFFAVRPEGSVSTLKIQRTERGDSAVYLCASSFPGARRYEQYFGPGTRLTVT.

Notes on this clonotype: This may be a read error, as it is one base from a much larger clone. The chain links TRBV20-1 to TRBJ2-5; D might be TRBD1 or TRBD2, each matching 5 bases. The CDR3 runs 14 residues. The germline gives CDR1 DFQATT, CDR2 SNEGSKA (reference sequence). CDR3 DNA: TGCAATGCCTCCCTCCAGGCAGGGAGAGAGACCCAGTACTTC. Its protein product is CNASLQAGRETQYF.

This clonotype has only a few counts. This chain uses TRBV12-3 or TRBV12-4 with TRBJ2-2; either TRBD1 or TRBD2 may fit D (5 bases each). The CDR3 spans 15 residues. Trimming shortened V by 0 bases and J by 7 bases, and 12 bases separated the two germline ends. CDR3 loop: CASSLAGEYGGELFF. The CDR3, as DNA: TGTGCCAGCAGTTTAGCGGGGGAGTACGGCGGGGAGCTGTTTTTT.

This clonotype has ten or more counts. The V and J genes are TRBV11-2 and TRBJ1-6; a possible D gene is TRBD1 (6 bases). V gave up 0 bases and J gave up 10 bases, with 19 bases separating them. The length of the CDR3 is 17 residues. Germline V gives CDR1 SGHAT, CDR2 FQNNGV. The DNA of the CDR3 is TGTGCCAGCAGCTTAGAAGCCCGTATAGGGGGGATCTCACCCCTCCACTTT. It encodes CASSLEARIGGISPLHF.

This clonotype was seen a few times. The chain uses TRBV29-1 and TRBJ2-7; D might be TRBD2 (5 bases). Germline CDR1 reads SQVTM; CDR2 reads ANQGSEA. V gave up 6 bases and J gave up 6 bases, with 21 bases separating them. The CDR3 is 14 amino acids. The CDR3 DNA reads as TGCAGCGTCGTCGACCGGGGTGCTCCCTTCGAGCAGTACTTC. Translating gives CSVVDRGAPFEQYF.

This clonotype was detected a few times. The chain combines TRBV9 with TRBJ2-5; 7 bases fit TRBD2. This CDR3 spans 14 amino acids. After removal of 4 bases from V and 3 bases from J, the junction contained 6 bases not matched to a gene. Germline V gives CDR1 SGDLS, CDR2 YYNGEE. CDR3 sequence: CASSYRDYKETQYF. The CDR3 nucleotides read TGTGCCAGCAGCTACCGGGACTACAAAGAGACCCAGTACTTC.

This clonotype has a count of ten or more. The chain joins TRBV18 to TRBJ2-3; D perhaps matches TRBD1 (6 bases). CDR1 KGHSH and CDR2 LQKENI come from the germline V gene. The CDR3 extends over 15 amino acids. Trimming removed 1 base at V and 6 bases at J, with 14 bases between. CDR3 sequence: CASSPRTGPGDTQYF. CDR3 DNA: TGTGCCAGCTCACCACGAACAGGGCCCGGGGATACGCAGTATTTT.

The table lists this clonotype with many counts. The chain carries TRBV28 and TRBJ1-1; 10 nucleotides match TRBD1. J lost 4 bases, V lost 5 bases, and 7 bases had no gene match. The V gene's germline CDR1 is MDHEN and CDR2 SYDVKM. CDR3 size: 15 residues. The CDR3 loop is CASSLTGGDGTEAFF. CDR3 coding DNA: TGTGCCAGCAGTCTGACAGGGGGCGATGGCACTGAAGCTTTCTTT.

The V call is TRBV24-1, the J call TRBJ2-1, with 9 positions matching TRBD2. Germline trimming cut 3 bases from V and 3 bases from J; bases unmatched to any gene: 8. Germline V gene lookup returns CDR1 KGHDR and CDR2 SFDVKD. The CDR3 sequence is 17 residues long. The CDR3 loop reads CATSDLDSGRRYNEQFF. The DNA for the CDR3 is TGTGCCACCAGTGATCTTGATAGCGGGAGACGCTACAATGAGCAGTTCTTC.